A selection of T cell receptor beta chains follows, all from one sample in a study of T cell responses to AZD1222 COVID-19 vaccine. Clones were read by immunoSEQ multiplex PCR, and TCRdb kept only the in-frame ones, dropping some. The sample lists 90,000 to 95,000 clones, approximately 90% seen once, with about 20% in the top ten. Source: peripheral blood, taken on day 0 of AZD1222 vaccination. The receptors were sampled from an adult in good health. The CDR3 runs from the conserved cysteine through the conserved F or W. Fields, in order: V gene, J gene, CDR3 protein.

TRBV9,TRBJ1-2,CASSTGTGYTF
TRBV10-3,TRBJ1-2,CAISESEVIGYTF
TRBV7-6,TRBJ2-7,CASSRVGTGELNEQYF
TRBV6-5,TRBJ2-2,CASSLGGAGELFF
TRBV2,TRBJ1-4,CASSAGYNEKLFF
TRBV5-1,TRBJ1-1,CASRPGGGTEAFF
TRBV19,TRBJ1-6,CASTDSGSYNSPLHF
TRBV19,TRBJ2-1,CASKSSGQGPNEQFF
TRBV18,TRBJ1-1,CASSTGQGALNTEAFF
TRBV6-5,TRBJ1-6,CASSPDRAGSPLHF
TRBV6-2/TRBV6-3,TRBJ1-5,CASSAGVGNQPQHF
TRBV7-8,TRBJ2-7,CASSPIPRQGSLIEQYF
TRBV9,TRBJ1-6,CASSVGGWAESPLHF
TRBV19,TRBJ2-7,CASSSRDKSYEQYF
TRBV7-8,TRBJ1-3,CASSFRAGGSGNTIYF
TRBV7-2,TRBJ1-2,CASSSDLYGYTF
TRBV19,TRBJ1-1,CASSNQGWATEAFF
TRBV5-1,TRBJ2-7,CASSSEGQPPYEQYF
TRBV6-5,TRBJ2-1,CASSTMGPYNEQFF
TRBV7-2,TRBJ2-5,CASSWGGGETQYF
TRBV7-3,TRBJ2-7,CATLRHGQGGSYEQYF
TRBV7-2,TRBJ1-5,CASSFNSNSNQPQHF
TRBV12-3/TRBV12-4,TRBJ2-7,CASSPTGVEQYF
TRBV24-1,TRBJ2-1,CATSDLPGRGNEQFF
TRBV19,TRBJ1-2,CASRQTGLSYGYTF
TRBV9,TRBJ1-2,CASSVGLGRADGYTF
TRBV10-3,TRBJ1-2,CAISDGASRNYGYTF
TRBV19,TRBJ1-2,CASSIGNSHYGYTF
TRBV10-1,TRBJ2-1,CASHTRKQFF
TRBV7-6,TRBJ1-6,CASSLGTDYNSPLHF
TRBV28,TRBJ1-2,CASSSPVDYGYTF
TRBV15,TRBJ2-5,CATSRGHRATRETQYF
TRBV5-1,TRBJ2-5,CASSSGGVETQYF
TRBV27,TRBJ1-2,CASSPRGRVDTNYGYTF
TRBV12-3/TRBV12-4,TRBJ2-5,CASSPQETQYF
TRBV6-2/TRBV6-3,TRBJ1-2,CASSYSQRQPANYGYTF
TRBV5-4,TRBJ1-3,CASSPRGLGNTIYF
TRBV7-6,TRBJ2-2,CASSTRTSGGTGELFF
TRBV7-2,TRBJ2-1,CASSPPSGGYNEQFF
TRBV7-9,TRBJ1-1,CASSRGTEAFF
TRBV15,TRBJ2-1,CATSTHGASGASYNEQFF
TRBV13,TRBJ2-6,CASSRPTATSGANVLTF
TRBV13,TRBJ2-7,CASSPPRGVEQYF
TRBV9,TRBJ1-4,CASSVAGGVGPEKLFF
TRBV4-1,TRBJ2-7,CASSEELAGAYEQYF
TRBV15,TRBJ2-5,CATSRDNSAQETQYF
TRBV29-1,TRBJ1-1,CSVEDPGWGTEAFF
TRBV7-9,TRBJ2-3,CASQQRSPTSTDTQYF
TRBV2,TRBJ2-7,CARQLVTGGGEQYF
TRBV5-1,TRBJ2-1,CASSLDGGSSYNEQFF
TRBV2,TRBJ1-1,CASRETENTEAFF
TRBV27,TRBJ2-2,CASSLPRLAGGPLDTGELFF
TRBV6-6,TRBJ1-1,CASSYRESTEAFF